This T cell receptor (beta chain) was observed in a study of human T cells and chemical hapten exposure. For the study at large: Small discrepancies in pooled library volume mainly accounted for the varying TCR yields per sample.

The V end lost 5 bases, the J end lost 5 bases, and 18 bases lay between the germline ends. Germline CDR1 MDHEN, CDR2 SYDVKM. This CDR3 has 15 residues. Attachment of unique molecular identifiers to individual cDNA molecules was performed in the library. TCRdb used MiXCR to reprocess the 5' RACE reads, holding one entry per CDR3 protein. The table includes 110,000 or so distinct CDR3 sequences, around a fifth detected once. It was from unfractionated whole blood that total RNA was extracted. In this sample, this clonotype turned up a few times. This receptor was identified in a human donor in good health. The gene calls are TRBV28 and TRBJ1-1; D remains unclear. For the CDR3, the DNA is TGTGCCAGCAGTCTAGATCCCGGGCCCAGGACTGAAGCTTTCTTT. Residues: CASSLDPGPRTEAFF.